A single sample is the source of the 19 T cell receptor beta chains below, sequenced in a study of CD8 T cells in ankylosing spondylitis. Overall study findings and caveats: Made up of under 10 highly homologous variants, a TCR beta motif appeared characteristic of ankylosing spondylitis blood.

In TCRdb, the 5' RACE reads were re-called with MiXCR into one record per CDR3 protein. The sample lists roughly 470,000 distinct CDR3 sequences; roughly 27% were seen once. No cognate antigen is known for these TCRs. Sequencing was carried out using blood, either unsorted or a sorted T cell fraction (not recorded which). The receptors derive from a male donor with ankylosing spondylitis.

The chain combines TRBV15 with TRBJ1-4; possible D gene TRBD1, 6 bases. Germline assignment: CDR1 LNHNV and CDR2 YYDKDF (reference sequence). V lost 9 bases and J 2 bases, leaving 10 bases between the germline ends. This CDR3 has 13 amino acids. In DNA form, the CDR3 reads TGTGCCACTAGGGGGGCGACTAATGAAAAACTGTTTTTT. Its translation is CATRGATNEKLFF. Drawing the rest from reference TRBV15 and TRBJ1-4, the complete variable domain is DAMVIQNPRYQVTQFGKPVTLSCSQTLNHNVMYWYQQKSSQAPKLLFHYYDKDFNNEADTPDNFQSRRPNTSFCFLDIRSPGLGDTAMYLCATRGATNEKLFFGSGTQLSVL.

In its sample, this clonotype was seen a few times. The chain joins TRBV9 to TRBJ2-1; a possible D gene is TRBD1 (7 bases). The CDR3 sequence is 15 residues long. Germline CDR1 and CDR2: SGDLS and YYNGEE. V was trimmed by 1 base and J by 6 bases, leaving 14 bases between them. The chain's CDR3 is CASSVSGQGGNEQFF. CDR3 nucleotide sequence: TGTGCCAGCAGCGTAAGCGGCCAGGGGGGCAATGAGCAGTTCTTC.

The genes are TRBV11-2 and TRBJ1-4; no definite D call. Germline V CDR1 and CDR2: SGHAT, FQNNGV. V lost 3 bases to trimming and J lost 7 bases, with 12 bases between them. This CDR3 has 14 amino acids. The DNA for the CDR3 is TGTGCCAGCAGCTTGCTGAGGGTTTCTGAAAAACTGTTTTTT. It yields the protein CASSLLRVSEKLFF.

This clonotype was detected a few times. The chain uses TRBV12-3 or TRBV12-4 and TRBJ2-3; 10 nucleotides align to TRBD2. The CDR3 has 16 residues. Germline trimming cut 6 bases from V and 3 bases from J; bases unmatched to any gene: 9. The CDR3 sequence is CASRLGASGSTDTQYF. Written as DNA, the CDR3 is TGTGCCAGCAGGCTAGGGGCTAGCGGGAGTACAGATACGCAGTATTTT.

This clonotype was seen at least ten times. This rearrangement joins TRBV5-1 to TRBJ2-7; the match to TRBD2 covers 7 bases. V was clipped by 2 bases and J by 5 bases; unmatched bases: 10. This CDR3 has 15 residues. CDR1 is SGHRS and CDR2 is YFSETQ in the germline V gene. CDR3 DNA sequence: TGCGCCAGCAGCTTAAACGGGAGGAACCAGGACGAGCAGTACTTC. Protein sequence: CASSLNGRNQDEQYF.

This clonotype was picked up a small number of times. The gene calls are TRBV7-2 and TRBJ2-2; 8 nucleotides agree with TRBD1. Unmatched junction bases numbered 9, after V lost 2 bases and J lost 7 bases. The CDR3 extends over 16 amino acids. Germline CDR1 is SGHTA and CDR2 is FQGNSA. This CDR3 reads CASSLIRAGGHGELFF. Here the CDR3 DNA reads TGTGCCAGCAGCTTAATTCGGGCAGGGGGCCACGGGGAGCTGTTTTTT.

The chain links TRBV20-1 to TRBJ1-5; no clear D. The CDR3 extends over 13 amino acids. The germline V gene has CDR1 DFQATT and CDR2 SNEGSKA (reference sequence). Trimming took off 3 bases at V and 0 bases at J, with 6 bases between the two ends. The DNA of the CDR3 is TGCAGTGCTAGTGCCGATAGCAATCAGCCCCAGCATTTT. Translated, it gives CSASADSNQPQHF.

There are a few counts of this clonotype. The V and J genes are TRBV3-1 and TRBJ2-1; 10 nucleotides match TRBD2. Germline CDR1 reads LGHDT; CDR2 reads YNNKEL (reference sequence). This CDR3 contains 17 residues. V shed 4 bases, J shed 3 bases, and the junction held 9 bases outside the gene matches. CDR3 residues: CASSRLLAGVSYNEQFF. The CDR3 nucleotides are TGTGCCAGCAGCCGTCTTCTAGCGGGAGTAAGCTACAATGAGCAGTTCTTC.

The chain carries TRBV5-1 and TRBJ2-5, with D possibly TRBD1 on 6 matching bases. Germline CDR1 SGHRS, CDR2 YFSETQ. Trimming stripped 5 bases from V and 4 bases from J, with 12 bases between. This CDR3 contains 13 residues. CDR3 sequence reads: CASRELGGETQYF. The DNA of the CDR3 is TGCGCCAGCAGAGAACTAGGGGGAGAGACCCAGTACTTC.

This clonotype was counted many times. Germline is not matched at one junction end, which may reflect a read error. The chain recombines TRBV5-1 with TRBJ2-1, with D hard to call. The CDR3 totals 11 residues. CDR1 and CDR2 from the germline V gene are SGHRS and YFSETQ. The CDR3 sequence: CASSLGNEQFF. The CDR3 DNA follows: TGTGCCAGCAGTTTGGGCAATGAGCAGTTCTTC.

The CDR3, as DNA: TGCGCCAGCGGAGGACTAGCGGGAGGGCCCGGGGAGCTGTTTTTT. Protein: CASGGLAGGPGELFF. J is TRBJ2-2 and V is TRBV5-1; 15 bases match TRBD2. With 7 bases clipped from V and 6 bases from J, the junction kept 4 bases outside the gene matches. CDR3 length: 15 amino acids. Germline values: CDR1 SGHRS, CDR2 YFSETQ.

CDR3 loop: CASSLATSGSYEQYF. Written as DNA, the CDR3 is TGTGCCAGCAGCTTAGCGACTAGCGGGAGCTACGAGCAGTACTTC. The V gene is TRBV7-2, the J gene TRBJ2-7; 12 nucleotides line up with TRBD2. Unmatched junction bases numbered 0, after V lost 0 bases and J lost 3 bases. Germline CDR1 reads SGHTA; CDR2 reads FQGNSA. CDR3 size: 15 residues. Full variable domain (missing parts from reference TRBV7-2 and TRBJ2-7): GAGVSQSPSNKVTEKGKDVELRCDPISGHTALYWYRQSLGQGLEFLIYFQGNSAPDKSGLPSDRFSAERTGGSVSTLTIQRTQQEDSAVYLCASSLATSGSYEQYFGPGTRLTVT.

This rearrangement joins TRBV7-2 to TRBJ2-1; 13 bases line up with TRBD2. The CDR3 loop spans 15 amino acids. Losses at the gene ends were 10 bases for V and 7 bases for J; bases not matched to a gene: 10. Germline V gene sequence: CDR1 SGHTA, CDR2 FQGNSA. The CDR3 sequence is CANWRGLAGINEQFF. CDR3 sequence (DNA): TGTGCCAACTGGAGGGGACTAGCGGGAATTAATGAGCAGTTCTTC.

This clonotype was observed a few times. J is TRBJ2-1 and V is TRBV5-6; 11 nucleotides agree with TRBD1. Germline loops: CDR1 SGHDT, CDR2 YYEEEE. With 7 bases clipped from V and 5 bases from J, the junction kept 2 bases outside the gene matches. The CDR3 is 13 residues long. The CDR3 here is CASRDRGNNEQFF. In DNA, the CDR3 is TGTGCCAGCCGGGACAGGGGGAACAATGAGCAGTTCTTC. Together with reference TRBV5-6 and TRBJ2-1, the CDR3 gives the full variable domain: DAGVTQSPTHLIKTRGQQVTLRCSPKSGHDTVSWYQQALGQGPQFIFQYYEEEERQRGNFPDRFSGHQFPNYSSELNVNALLLGDSALYLCASRDRGNNEQFFGPGTRLTVL.

This clonotype was observed a handful of times. The chain joins TRBV5-1 to TRBJ2-1; D unclear. Trimming removed 4 bases at V and 0 bases at J, with 14 bases between. The V gene's germline CDR1 is SGHRS and CDR2 YFSETQ. CDR3 length: 16 residues. CDR3 coding DNA: TGCGCCAGCAGCACCACAGCCCCCAGCTCCTACAATGAGCAGTTCTTC. Protein product: CASSTTAPSSYNEQFF.

The V and J genes are TRBV14 and TRBJ2-2, with 7 bases aligning to TRBD1. The CDR3 totals 18 residues. Losses at the gene ends were 1 base for V and 1 base for J; bases not matched to a gene: 9. The germline V gene has CDR1 SGHDN and CDR2 FVKESK. The CDR3 here is CASSQGSRRDRNTGELFF. CDR3 coding DNA: TGTGCCAGCAGCCAAGGGTCTCGTCGGGACAGGAACACCGGGGAGCTGTTTTTT.

CDR3 nucleotides: TGTGCCAGCAGTGAGTTTACCACGAACACCGGGGAGCTGTTTTTT. Its protein is CASSEFTTNTGELFF. The rearrangement links TRBV2 to TRBJ2-2; D gene uncertain. The CDR3 sequence is 15 residues long. V lost 3 bases to trimming and J lost 0 bases, with 8 bases between them. CDR1 SNHLY and CDR2 FYNNEI come from the germline V gene.

This clonotype was detected a few times. The rearrangement joins TRBV6-1 to TRBJ2-3, with D tentatively TRBD1 or TRBD2 (5 bases each). From germline, CDR1 is MNHNS and CDR2 SASEGT. CDR3 length equals 13 residues. The ends were cut back, 10 bases at V and 4 bases at J, with 15 bases in the middle. CDR3 protein: CATTGRISDTQYF. DNA for the CDR3: TGTGCCACCACGGGACGGATATCAGATACGCAGTATTTT.

This sequence joins TRBV24-1 and TRBJ2-7; D is tentatively TRBD1 or TRBD2 (5 bases each). The CDR3 is 14 residues long. V dropped 4 bases and J dropped 0 bases, with 9 bases sitting between them. In germline, CDR1 is KGHDR, CDR2 SFDVKD. The CDR3 protein is CATSDPGSSYEQYF. DNA for the CDR3: TGTGCCACCAGTGACCCAGGGAGCTCCTACGAGCAGTACTTC.